The source of this TCR beta chain is a study of Graves' ophthalmopathy and Graves' hyperthyroidism. The CDR3 covers 14 residues. Germline trimming cut 5 bases from V and 6 bases from J; bases unmatched to any gene: 10. Germline V gene data show CDR1 as MNHNS and CDR2 as SASEGT. Disease in donors with ophthalmopathy had moderate-to-severe activity, CAS ≥3, NOSPECS ≥4 and under 3 months' duration. Scientists amplified the TCR beta CDR3 regions from RNA transcripts. The first-round RT-PCR employed HTBI primers together with the Qiagen OneStep RT-PCR kit. A multiplex PCR was then performed as the second round. TCRdb re-called the multiplex PCR reads with MiXCR, one entry per CDR3 protein. Of 340,000 or so distinct CDR3 sequences listed, 15% to 20% are singletons. Study-wide results and caveats: Among expanded thyroid clonotypes above 0.001 frequency, most also occurred in blood. The model reached 70.59% sensitivity and approximately 72% specificity for predicting ophthalmopathy progression.

A word on this clonotype: Its antigen remains unidentified.

The clonotype comes from an adult man with Graves' ophthalmopathy. V gene TRBV6-1 combines with J gene TRBJ2-7; TRBD1 agrees at 7 bases. Input material: peripheral blood. The CDR3 reads CASSRQGSYREQYF. The CDR3 bases are TGTGCCAGCAGTAGACAGGGTAGTTATCGCGAGCAGTACTTC.